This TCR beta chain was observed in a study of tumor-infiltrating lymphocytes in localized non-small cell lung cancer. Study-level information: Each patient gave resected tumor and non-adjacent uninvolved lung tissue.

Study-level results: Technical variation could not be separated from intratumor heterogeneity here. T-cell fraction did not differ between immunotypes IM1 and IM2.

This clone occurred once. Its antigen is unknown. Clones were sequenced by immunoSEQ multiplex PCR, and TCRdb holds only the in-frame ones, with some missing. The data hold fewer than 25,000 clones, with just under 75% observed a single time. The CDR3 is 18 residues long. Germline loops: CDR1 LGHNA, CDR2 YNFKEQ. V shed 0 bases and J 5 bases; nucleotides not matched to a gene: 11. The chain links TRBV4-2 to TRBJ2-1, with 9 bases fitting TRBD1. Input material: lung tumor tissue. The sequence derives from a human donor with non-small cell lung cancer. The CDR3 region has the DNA TGTGCCAGCAGCCAAGAAGTCCCCCGGGACAGGGCCAACAATGAGCAGTTCTTC. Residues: CASSQEVPRDRANNEQFF.